The 19 T cell receptor beta chains given below trace back to one sample, sequenced in a study of blood T cell repertoires in COVID-19 (dated by TCRdb to the early 2020s). Receptor libraries were prepared by the immunoSEQ multiplex PCR assay. Entries here come from immuneACCESS through TCRdb and include only in-frame sequences with V and J called. Some clones fail to appear in such tables; in the studies checked, an unresolved V gene covers under half of the shortfall, and the cause of the remainder is unknown. This sample has about 60,000 clones in its table, and approximately 85% of those were observed once. The ten largest account for approximately 15% of the sample. Sequencing used peripheral blood. Receptors were obtained from a human donor in a cohort sampled during active COVID-19.

In regard to this clone: Different DNA sequences within this sample yield the same CDR3. The genes are TRBV7-3 and TRBJ1-1; tentative D call: TRBD1 (5 bases). Trimming removed 2 bases from V and 2 bases from J, with 6 bases in between. This CDR3 is 13 amino acids long. Germline CDR1 is SGHTA and CDR2 is FQGTGA. The CDR3 sequence is CASSLQGNTEAFF. DNA of the CDR3: TGTGCCAGCAGCTTACAGGGAAACACTGAAGCTTTCTTT.

This clone has only a few counts. The gene calls are TRBV15 and TRBJ1-4, with 11 positions matching TRBD1. The CDR3 has 14 residues. CDR1 and CDR2 (germline): LNHNV, YYDKDF (reference sequence). Trimming took 5 bases from V and 8 from J; bases not matched to a gene: 4. The CDR3 here is CATSPDRGPEKLFF. CDR3 nucleotides: TGTGCCACCAGCCCGGACAGGGGGCCCGAAAAACTGTTTTTT.

This clone occurred once. The rearrangement links TRBV29-1 to TRBJ1-1; D is ambiguous. The CDR3 is 13 amino acids. V shed 3 bases and J shed 3 bases, with 11 bases lying between them. The germline gives CDR1 SQVTM, CDR2 ANQGSEA. For the CDR3, the DNA is TGCAGCGTTGAGGAGATATGGTACACTGAAGCTTTCTTT. Its protein product is CSVEEIWYTEAFF.

The chain employs TRBV10-2 and TRBJ2-5, with D perhaps matching TRBD1 (6 bases). Trimming took 6 bases from V and 3 from J, leaving 11 bases between them. CDR1 and CDR2 from the germline V gene are WSHSY and SAAADI. This CDR3 spans 13 amino acids. For the CDR3, the DNA is TGCGCCAGCAGAAGAGCAGGGGAAGAGACCCAGTACTTC. It is translated as CASRRAGEETQYF.

V and J are TRBV5-1 and TRBJ2-7, with a tentative D call TRBD2 (6 bases). Germline V gives CDR1 SGHRS, CDR2 YFSETQ. The CDR3 is made up of 14 amino acids. V was clipped by 3 bases and J by 2 bases, with 12 bases between them. In DNA form, the CDR3 reads TGCGCCAGCAGCTCGGAAGCGGGCCCCTACGAGCAGTACTTC. Amino acids: CASSSEAGPYEQYF.

V is TRBV19 and J is TRBJ2-3; D may be TRBD2 (6 bases). CDR3 length: 15 amino acids. The V gene's germline CDR1 is LNHDA and CDR2 SQIVND (reference sequence). Trimming took 5 bases from V and 6 from J, leaving 18 bases between them. Here the CDR3 DNA reads TGTGCCAGTAGTCCAGGTTCGGGGGAGACCGATACGCAGTATTTT. Amino acids: CASSPGSGETDTQYF.

V and J are TRBV7-2 and TRBJ1-1; D unresolved. The CDR3 is 13 amino acids. V shed 6 bases and J shed 6 bases, with 14 bases lying between them. Germline-derived CDR1 and CDR2 are SGHTA and FQGNSA. The CDR3 sequence is CASRVIPGAEAFF. For the CDR3, the DNA is TGTGCCAGCAGGGTTATACCCGGGGCTGAAGCTTTCTTT.

J is TRBJ1-4 and V is TRBV10-3; TRBD1 agrees at 7 bases. With V trimmed by 3 bases and J by 8 bases, 9 bases remained unmatched. Germline values: CDR1 ENHRY, CDR2 SYGVKD. This CDR3 is built from 15 residues. The CDR3 region is CAISDQTGTSEKLFF. CDR3 DNA sequence: TGTGCCATCAGTGACCAGACAGGGACCTCGGAAAAACTGTTTTTT.

This chain links TRBV5-1 with TRBJ2-2; 7 bases match TRBD1. Germline CDR1 and CDR2: SGHRS and YFSETQ. This CDR3 is built from 15 residues. Germline trimming cut 5 bases from V and 0 bases from J; bases unmatched to any gene: 4. The DNA for the CDR3 is TGCGCCAGCAGTACAGGGACAGCGAACACCGGGGAGCTGTTTTTT. It encodes CASSTGTANTGELFF.

The V call is TRBV4-1, the J call TRBJ2-5, with 10 bases identical to TRBD2. Germline values: CDR1 MGHRA, CDR2 YSYEKL. After removal of 1 base from V and 3 bases from J, the junction contained 5 bases not matched to a gene. The CDR3 contains 16 residues. This chain's CDR3 is CASSQGGLAFKETQYF. The CDR3 bases are TGCGCCAGCAGCCAAGGGGGACTAGCGTTTAAAGAGACCCAGTACTTC.

The V gene is TRBV7-9, the J gene TRBJ2-7; TRBD2 matches at 9 bases. The germline CDR1 and CDR2 sequences are SEHNR and FQNEAQ (reference sequence). This CDR3 has 14 amino acids. The junction had 7 bases not matched to a gene; V was cut back by 5 bases and J by 5 bases. CDR3 in DNA: TGTGCCAGCAGCAAAGGGGCGGGAGGGAACGAGCAGTACTTC. Amino acid sequence: CASSKGAGGNEQYF.

This sequence joins TRBV18 and TRBJ2-2; D gene ambiguous. Trimming removed 0 bases from V and 0 bases from J, with 8 bases in between. Looked up from germline, CDR1 is KGHSH and CDR2 is LQKENI. The CDR3 contains 16 residues. The CDR3 region is CASSPPVQANTGELFF. For the CDR3, the DNA is TGTGCCAGCTCACCACCGGTCCAGGCGAACACCGGGGAGCTGTTTTTT.

This clone was seen many times. This sequence joins TRBV3-1 (or the pseudogene TRBV3-2) and TRBJ1-1; TRBD1 aligns across 7 bases. Germline loops: CDR1 LGHDT, CDR2 YNNKEL (reference sequence). V shed 3 bases, J shed 4 bases, and the junction held 11 bases outside the gene matches. This CDR3 has 16 residues. CDR3 in amino acids: CASSQRRRTGGTEAFF. As DNA, the CDR3 is TGTGCCAGCAGCCAGCGCCGGCGGACAGGAGGCACTGAAGCTTTCTTT.

V is TRBV3-1 (or the pseudogene TRBV3-2) and J is TRBJ1-6; no clear D. CDR3 size: 16 residues. Germline V gene sequence: CDR1 LGHDT, CDR2 YNNKEL (reference sequence). V gave up 1 base and J gave up 0 bases, with 7 bases separating them. CDR3 sequence (DNA): TGTGCCAGCAGCCAAGGCGGGAGCTCCTATAATTCACCCCTCCACTTT. It is translated as CASSQGGSSYNSPLHF.

V is TRBV24-1 and J is TRBJ2-7; maybe TRBD2 (6 bases). V lost 4 bases to trimming and J lost 9 bases, with 18 bases between them. CDR1 KGHDR and CDR2 SFDVKD come from the germline V gene. There are 14 residues in the CDR3. CDR3 region: CATSDPGREWGQYF. The CDR3 region has the DNA TGTGCCACCAGTGACCCGGGACGGGAGTGGGGGCAGTACTTC.

This chain links TRBV9 with TRBJ2-7; a possible D gene is TRBD1 (6 bases). V lost 0 bases, J lost 1 base, and 8 bases lay in between. CDR3 size: 14 residues. Germline V gene lookup returns CDR1 SGDLS and CDR2 YYNGEE. The CDR3, as DNA: TGTGCCAGCAGCGTAGGGACAGCTTCCTACGAGCAGTACTTC. Translating it yields CASSVGTASYEQYF.

In this sample, this clone is large (0.1 to 1%). J is TRBJ2-7 and V is TRBV7-6; 9 nucleotides agree with TRBD1. The CDR3 length is 13 residues. The germline V gene has CDR1 SGHVS and CDR2 FNYEAQ. Trimming took 2 bases from V and 7 from J; bases not matched to a gene: 3. DNA for the CDR3: TGTGCCAGCAGCTTAACAGGGGGCGAGGAGCAGTACTTC. The encoded protein is CASSLTGGEEQYF.

J is TRBJ1-5 and V is TRBV19, with D perhaps matching TRBD1 (6 bases). The CDR3 covers 15 residues. V was shortened by 10 bases and J by 3 bases, with 19 bases between the two germline ends. CDR1 is LNHDA and CDR2 is SQIVND in the germline V gene (reference sequence). CDR3: CATAAGDRNNQPQHF. The CDR3 DNA is TGTGCCACGGCCGCAGGGGATCGTAACAATCAGCCCCAGCATTTT.

The chain links TRBV6-5 to TRBJ1-2; 8 positions agree with TRBD1. Unmatched junction bases numbered 13, after V lost 2 bases and J lost 8 bases. Looked up from germline, CDR1 is MNHEY and CDR2 is SVGAGI. This CDR3 region has 16 residues. The CDR3 protein is CASSYKRSGGREGYTF. The CDR3 DNA reads as TGTGCCAGCAGTTACAAGCGGTCAGGGGGCCGGGAGGGCTACACCTTC.